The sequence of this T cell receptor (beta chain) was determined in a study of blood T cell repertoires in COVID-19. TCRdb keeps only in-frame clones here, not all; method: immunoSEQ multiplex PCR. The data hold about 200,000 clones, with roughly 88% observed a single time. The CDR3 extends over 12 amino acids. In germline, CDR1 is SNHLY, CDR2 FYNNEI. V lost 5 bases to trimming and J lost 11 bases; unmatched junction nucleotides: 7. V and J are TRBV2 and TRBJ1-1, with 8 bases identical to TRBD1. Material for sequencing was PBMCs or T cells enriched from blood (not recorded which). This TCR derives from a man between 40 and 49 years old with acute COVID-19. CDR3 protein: CASSSGQGLAFF. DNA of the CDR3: TGTGCCAGCAGTAGCGGACAGGGTTTGGCTTTCTTT. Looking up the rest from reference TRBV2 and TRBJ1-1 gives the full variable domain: EPEVTQTPSHQVTQMGQEVILRCVPISNHLYFYWYRQILGQKVEFLVSFYNNEISEKSEIFDDQFSVERPDGSNFTLKIRSTKLEDSAMYFCASSSGQGLAFFGQGTRLTVV.